These T cell receptor beta chains were read from a single sample in a study of regulatory T cells in long-lasting Graves disease. TCRdb re-called the multiplex PCR reads through MiXCR, storing one row per CDR3 protein. The table shows 320,000 or so distinct CDR3 sequences, with 15% to 20% occurring only once. The sequencing used peripheral blood mononuclear cells (PBMCs), collected at new diagnosis, from a patient treated with antithyroid drugs. All receptors derive from a female donor with Graves disease. Each CDR3 is given with its conserved first and last residue. Fields, in order: V gene, D gene, clone size, J gene, CDR3 DNA, CDR3 protein. A D gene is named only where the DNA matches it firmly. Only part of the rows carry a size: once, few, many, or a class if the clone is expanded.

TRBV30	NA	many	TRBJ2-3	TGTGCCTGGAGTGACTGGTCCACTAGCACAGATACGCAGTATTTT	CAWSDWSTSTDTQYF
TRBV2	TRBD2	NA	TRBJ2-5	TGTGCCAGCAGTCGAGGACTAGCGGGAGGGCGGGAGACCCAGTACTTC	CASSRGLAGGRETQYF
TRBV30	NA	many	TRBJ1-5	TGTGCCTGGAGTGTACGGAGGGGAGATCAGCCCCAGCATTTT	CAWSVRRGDQPQHF
TRBV27	NA	many	TRBJ2-7	TGTGCCAGCAGTTCCCACGGGAGAGAAACCTACGAGCAGTACTTC	CASSSHGRETYEQYF
TRBV27	TRBD1	many	TRBJ1-5	TGTGCCAGCAGTATGACAGGGGACGGGAGTCAGCCCCAGCATTTT	CASSMTGDGSQPQHF
TRBV4-1	TRBD1	few	TRBJ1-1	TGCGCCAGCAGCCCCTTGACAGGGGGGCGAACTGAAGCTTTCTTT	CASSPLTGGRTEAFF
TRBV15	TRBD2	many	TRBJ2-7	TGTGCCACCAGCAGATCCCGGACTAGCGGGACCACCTACGAGCAGTACTTC	CATSRSRTSGTTYEQYF
TRBV11-2	TRBD2	NA	TRBJ2-7	TGTGCCAGCAGCGCCGGCACTAGCGGGAGGGTCTACGAGCAGTACTTC	CASSAGTSGRVYEQYF
TRBV6-5	TRBD2	NA	TRBJ2-3	TGTGCCAGCAGTTCGACTAGCGGGCTTCCTAGCACAGATACGCAGTATTTT	CASSSTSGLPSTDTQYF
TRBV10-3	NA	many	TRBJ2-5	TGTGCCATCAGACCTGGACAAGTTGGAGAGACCCAGTACTTC	CAIRPGQVGETQYF
TRBV6-2/TRBV6-3	NA	NA	TRBJ2-2	TGTGCCAGCAGTATTTCAATAGTTGACACCGGGGAGCTGTTTTTT	CASSISIVDTGELFF
TRBV5-1	NA	NA	TRBJ1-5	TGCGCCAGCAGCCTTGGGGACGCCTACAATCAGCCCCAGCATTTT	CASSLGDAYNQPQHF
TRBV24-1	TRBD1	many	TRBJ1-2	TGTGCCACCAGTGACCCGGACAGGGGCTTCTATGGCTACACCTTC	CATSDPDRGFYGYTF
TRBV11-1	TRBD2	NA	TRBJ2-2	TGTGCCAGCAGCCAAGAAAGCGGGAGATTGAACACCGGGGAGCTGTTTTTT	CASSQESGRLNTGELFF
TRBV12-5	NA	many	TRBJ2-7	TGTGCTAGTCGGGGCGGGATAGCCTACGAGCAGTACTTC	CASRGGIAYEQYF
TRBV7-2	TRBD1	many	TRBJ1-6	TGTGCCAGCAGCGAGGAGGGGACAGGGGTTTTCAATTCACCCCTCCACTTT	CASSEEGTGVFNSPLHF
TRBV20-1	NA	few	TRBJ2-5	TGCAGTGCTAGCTGGAGCATTGGGTTCCAAGAGACCCAGTACTTC	CSASWSIGFQETQYF
TRBV6-1	NA	many	TRBJ2-1	TGTGCCAGCAGCGCCATTTCGAGGGATGAGCAGTTCTTC	CASSAISRDEQFF
TRBV4-1	NA	many	TRBJ2-5	TGCGCCAGCAACAATCGGGATCGCGAGACCCAGTACTTC	CASNNRDRETQYF